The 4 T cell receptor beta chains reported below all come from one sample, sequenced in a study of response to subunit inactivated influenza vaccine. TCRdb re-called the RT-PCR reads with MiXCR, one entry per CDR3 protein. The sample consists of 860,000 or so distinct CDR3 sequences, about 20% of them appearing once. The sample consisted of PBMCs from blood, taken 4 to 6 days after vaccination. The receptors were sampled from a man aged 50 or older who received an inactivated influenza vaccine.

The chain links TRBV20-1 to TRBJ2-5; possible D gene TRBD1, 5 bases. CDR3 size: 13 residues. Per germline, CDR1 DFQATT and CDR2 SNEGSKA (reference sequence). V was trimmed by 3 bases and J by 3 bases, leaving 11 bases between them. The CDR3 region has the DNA TGCAGTGCTAGCCGGACATTTGAAGAGACCCAGTACTTC. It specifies CSASRTFEETQYF.

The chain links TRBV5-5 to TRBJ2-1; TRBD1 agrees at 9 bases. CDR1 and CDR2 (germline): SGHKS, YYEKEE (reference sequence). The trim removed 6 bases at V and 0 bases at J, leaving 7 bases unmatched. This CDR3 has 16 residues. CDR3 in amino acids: CASKSTGGFSYNEQFF. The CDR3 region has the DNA TGTGCCAGCAAGTCAACAGGGGGCTTCTCCTACAATGAGCAGTTCTTC.

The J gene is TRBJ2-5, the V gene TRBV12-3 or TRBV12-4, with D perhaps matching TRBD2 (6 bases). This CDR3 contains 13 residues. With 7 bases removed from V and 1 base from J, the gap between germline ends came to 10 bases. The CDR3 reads CASTLGLQETQYF. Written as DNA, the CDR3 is TGTGCCAGCACCTTGGGACTCCAAGAGACCCAGTACTTC.

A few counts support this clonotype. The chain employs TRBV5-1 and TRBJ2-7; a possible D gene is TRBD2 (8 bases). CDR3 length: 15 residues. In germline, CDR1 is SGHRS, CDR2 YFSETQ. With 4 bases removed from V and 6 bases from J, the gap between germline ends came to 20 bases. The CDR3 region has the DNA TGCGCCAGCAGCCCGGGGGGGGGACAGTTCGGCGAGCAGTACTTC. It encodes CASSPGGGQFGEQYF.